The clone carrying this T cell receptor beta chain is a singleton in its sample. The protocol was immunoSEQ multiplex PCR, while the TCRdb copy is restricted to in-frame clones and leaves out a portion. Among 23,000 or so clones listed, approximately 84% were seen once. This entry is derived from a study of chemoradiotherapy in HPV16-positive cancers. Turning to the study itself: A couple of HPV16-positive patients' cells yielded candidate HPV-specific clones and common motifs.

The sequence came from a human donor with HPV-associated anogenital cancer. The sequencing used blood, collected from a patient who underwent chemoradiotherapy.

The CDR3 protein is CASSPVPGPTGELFF. CDR3 coding DNA: TGCGCCAGCAGCCCTGTGCCGGGACCTACCGGGGAGCTGTTTTTT. The chain recombines TRBV5-1 with TRBJ2-2, with D possibly being TRBD1 or TRBD2 (5 bases each). The CDR3 has 15 amino acids. CDR1 is SGHRS and CDR2 is YFSETQ in the germline V gene. Trimming shortened V by 4 bases and J by 5 bases, and 15 bases separated the two germline ends.